These T cell receptor beta chains were read from a single sample in a study of cytomegalovirus exposure and HLA in healthy donors. Here immunoSEQ multiplex PCR was the method, and the copy in TCRdb shows in-frame clones only, minus some. Of 180,000 or so clones listed, approximately 9.5% are singletons. The sequencing sample was made of PBMCs. The receptor set was obtained from a woman aged 25 to 39 in good health and CMV-seropositive. Both conserved end residues are part of each CDR3. A D gene is named only where the DNA matches it firmly. Some rows have no size entry. The others give once, few or many, or a class for an expanded clone.

V	J	D	size	CDR3	DNA
TRBV7-2	TRBJ2-2	-	once	CASSLVGLDTGELFF	TGTGCCAGCAGCTTAGTAGGACTCGACACCGGGGAGCTGTTTTTT
TRBV9	TRBJ2-7	TRBD1	-	CASSAGTGKFEQYF	TGTGCCAGCAGCGCCGGGACAGGCAAATTCGAGCAGTACTTC
TRBV30	TRBJ2-1	-	few	CAWNKNNEQFF	TGTGCCTGGAATAAAAACAATGAGCAGTTCTTC
TRBV5-1	TRBJ2-1	TRBD2	few	CASSLLAGAYNEQFF	TGCGCCAGCAGCTTACTAGCGGGAGCGTACAATGAGCAGTTCTTC
TRBV27	TRBJ1-1	TRBD1	-	CASSLGQGGAFF	TGTGCCAGCAGTTTGGGACAGGGGGGAGCTTTCTTT
TRBV18	TRBJ1-4	-	few	CASSQDTGLIEKLFF	TGTGCCAGCTCACAGGATACAGGATTAATTGAAAAACTGTTTTTT
TRBV27	TRBJ2-7	TRBD1	-	CASSRQGNFYEQYF	TGTGCCAGCAGTCGACAGGGGAACTTCTACGAGCAGTACTTC
TRBV5-1	TRBJ2-3	-	-	CASSLATGIAQLGQYF	TGCGCCAGCAGCTTGGCGACAGGTATAGCACAGTTAGGGCAGTATTTT
TRBV5-8	TRBJ2-1	-	few	CASSSQDPWASYNEQFF	TGTGCCAGCAGCTCCCAGGATCCGTGGGCCTCCTACAATGAGCAGTTCTTC
TRBV6-6	TRBJ1-2	-	few	CASSKEARNYGYTF	TGTGCCAGCAGTAAGGAGGCGAGAAACTATGGCTACACCTTC
TRBV29-1	TRBJ1-1	-	-	CSVKQVNTEAFF	TGCAGCGTAAAACAGGTAAACACTGAAGCTTTCTTT
TRBV2	TRBJ1-3	TRBD1	few	CASSIDRGSGNTIYF	TGTGCCAGCAGTATTGACAGGGGATCTGGAAACACCATATATTTT
TRBV5-1	TRBJ2-5	-	few	CASTDGALQETQYF	TGCGCCAGCACGGATGGAGCACTACAAGAGACCCAGTACTTC
TRBV29-1	TRBJ1-1	-	few	CSVVPGGGVDTEAFF	TGCAGCGTTGTCCCTGGGGGGGGAGTCGACACTGAAGCTTTCTTT
TRBV7-3	TRBJ2-2	-	-	CASSRYRDTGELFF	TGTGCCAGCAGCCGTTACAGGGACACCGGGGAGCTGTTTTTT
TRBV2	TRBJ2-1	TRBD2	few	CASSEELAEGNEQFF	TGTGCCAGCAGTGAAGAGCTAGCGGAGGGGAATGAGCAGTTCTTC
TRBV6-1	TRBJ2-1	-	few	CAIPGRGRGYNEQFF	TGTGCCATCCCCGGTAGAGGCCGGGGTTACAATGAGCAGTTCTTC
TRBV4-1	TRBJ2-6	-	few	CASSQVTGWSGANVLTF	TGCGCCAGCAGCCAAGTAACAGGGTGGTCTGGGGCCAACGTCCTGACTTTC
TRBV6-5	TRBJ2-1	-	few	CASRYSGRSYNEQFF	TGTGCCAGCCGGTATAGCGGACGCTCCTACAATGAGCAGTTCTTC
TRBV11-2	TRBJ2-7	TRBD1	few	CASSSRQGKPYEQYF	TGTGCCAGCAGCTCCCGACAGGGAAAACCCTACGAGCAGTACTTC
TRBV11-2	TRBJ1-1	-	few	CASSLALDYEAFF	TGTGCCAGCAGCTTAGCCCTGGACTATGAAGCTTTCTTT
TRBV29-1	TRBJ1-2	TRBD1	few	CSAVTGDYGYTF	TGCAGCGCCGTCACAGGGGACTATGGCTACACCTTC
TRBV29-1	TRBJ2-7	-	-	CSGSISYEQYF	TGCAGCGGTTCTATCTCCTACGAGCAGTACTTC
TRBV19	TRBJ2-7	-	-	CASSIELATAREQYF	TGTGCCAGTAGTATAGAACTAGCAACCGCACGCGAGCAGTACTTC
TRBV6-4	TRBJ2-1	TRBD2	few	CASSDGGRAYNEQFF	TGTGCCAGCAGTGACGGCGGGAGGGCCTACAATGAGCAGTTCTTC
TRBV5-1	TRBJ2-2	-	-	CATSSGGRTQGELFF	TGCGCCACGTCCTCGGGGGGCCGAACACAAGGGGAGCTGTTTTTT
TRBV7-2	TRBJ2-5	-	-	CASSYSVPRETQYF	TGTGCCAGCAGCTATAGCGTTCCCAGGGAGACCCAGTACTTC
TRBV6-5	TRBJ1-1	-	few	CASRSGLVTEAFF	TGTGCCAGCAGATCCGGACTTGTCACTGAAGCTTTCTTT
TRBV7-9	TRBJ2-7	TRBD1	few	CASSLEDRVMVEQYF	TGTGCCAGCAGCTTAGAGGACAGGGTGATGGTCGAGCAGTACTTC
TRBV29-1	TRBJ1-1	TRBD1	few	CSVRGLMNTEAFF	TGCAGCGTTAGGGGGCTAATGAACACTGAAGCTTTCTTT
TRBV2	TRBJ1-2	-	-	CASSTQGKGNYGYTF	TGTGCCAGCAGTACCCAGGGGAAGGGTAACTATGGCTACACCTTC
TRBV7-2	TRBJ2-7	TRBD2	few	CASSLSHSGPHEQYF	TGTGCCAGCAGCTTAAGTCATAGCGGGCCCCACGAGCAGTACTTC
TRBV7-8	TRBJ2-3	-	few	CASSHGQLIDTQYF	TGTGCCAGCAGCCACGGACAGCTAATAGATACGCAGTATTTT
TRBV25-1	TRBJ1-2	-	-	CASSESSYGYTF	TGTGCCAGCAGTGAATCTAGTTATGGCTACACCTTC
TRBV7-8	TRBJ2-3	TRBD2	-	CASTTSGRTDTQYF	TGTGCCAGCACGACTAGCGGGAGAACAGATACGCAGTATTTT
TRBV9	TRBJ1-2	TRBD1	few	CASSVRDRGASGYTF	TGTGCCAGCAGCGTTCGGGACAGGGGAGCGTCAGGCTACACCTTC
TRBV11-2	TRBJ2-3	-	-	CASSLQVSGPRGSPDTQYF	TGTGCCAGCAGCTTACAGGTATCGGGCCCTAGAGGGAGCCCAGATACGCAGTATTTT